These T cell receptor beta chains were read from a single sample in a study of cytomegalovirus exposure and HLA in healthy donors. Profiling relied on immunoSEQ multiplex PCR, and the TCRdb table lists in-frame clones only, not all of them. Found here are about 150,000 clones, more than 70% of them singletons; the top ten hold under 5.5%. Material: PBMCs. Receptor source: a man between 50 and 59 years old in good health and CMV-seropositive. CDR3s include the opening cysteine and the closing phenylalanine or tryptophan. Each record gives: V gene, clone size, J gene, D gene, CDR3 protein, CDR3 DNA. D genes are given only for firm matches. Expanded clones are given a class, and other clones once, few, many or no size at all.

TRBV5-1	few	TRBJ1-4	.	CASSFTGQGSPRTNEKLFF	TGCGCCAGCAGCTTCACAGGGCAAGGGAGCCCGCGGACTAATGAAAAACTGTTTTTT
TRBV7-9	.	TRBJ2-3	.	CASSPRLGAGRDTQYF	TGTGCCAGCAGCCCCCGGTTGGGGGCTGGTCGAGATACGCAGTATTTT
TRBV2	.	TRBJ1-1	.	CASSIRNTEAFF	TGTGCCAGCAGTATCAGGAACACTGAAGCTTTCTTT
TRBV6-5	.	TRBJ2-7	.	CASSYSRSSYEQYF	TGTGCCAGCAGTTACTCTAGGAGCTCCTACGAGCAGTACTTC
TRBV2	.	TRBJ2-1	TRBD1	CATSRTGGNEQFF	TGTGCCACCTCAAGAACAGGGGGCAATGAGCAGTTCTTC
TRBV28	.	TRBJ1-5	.	CASSTGGWYQPQHF	TGTGCCAGCAGTACGGGGGGGTGGTATCAGCCCCAGCATTTT
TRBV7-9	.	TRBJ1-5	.	CAGQTDSNQPQHF	TGTGCGGGACAAACCGATAGCAATCAGCCCCAGCATTTT
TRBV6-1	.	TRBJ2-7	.	CASSENNGGGSSYEQYF	TGTGCCAGCAGTGAAAATAACGGCGGTGGAAGCTCCTACGAGCAGTACTTC
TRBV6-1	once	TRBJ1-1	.	CASIVTVSTEAFF	TGTGCCAGCATTGTGACAGTCTCGACTGAAGCTTTCTTT
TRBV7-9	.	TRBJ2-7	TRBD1	CASSFTGTGGNEQYF	TGTGCCAGCAGCTTTACCGGGACAGGGGGGAACGAGCAGTACTTC
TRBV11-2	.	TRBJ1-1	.	CASSFTVNTEAFF	TGTGCCAGCAGCTTTACGGTGAACACTGAAGCTTTCTTT
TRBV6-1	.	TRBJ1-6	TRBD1	CASSEATGQYNSPLHF	TGTGCCAGCAGTGAGGCTACGGGACAGTATAATTCACCCCTCCACTTT
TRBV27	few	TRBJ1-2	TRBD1	CASSPGGFMDYGYTF	TGTGCCAGCAGCCCAGGGGGCTTTATGGACTATGGCTACACCTTC
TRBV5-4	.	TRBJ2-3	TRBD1	CASRDSGDTQYF	TGTGCCAGCCGGGACAGCGGAGATACGCAGTATTTT
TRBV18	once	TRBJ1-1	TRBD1	CASSLGQGANTEAFF	TGTGCCAGCTCACTTGGGCAGGGGGCGAACACTGAAGCTTTCTTT
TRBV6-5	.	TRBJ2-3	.	CASRASTDTQYF	TGTGCCAGCAGGGCTTCCACAGATACGCAGTATTTT
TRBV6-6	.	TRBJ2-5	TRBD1	CASKGTALSYEQYF	TGTGCCAGCAAGGGGACAGCATTATCGTATGAGCAGTACTTC